Each of the 30 T cell receptor beta chains below was sequenced from the same sample in a study of Graves' ophthalmopathy and Graves' hyperthyroidism. RNA transcripts served as template for amplifying TCR beta CDR3 sequences. The workflow started with a first-round RT-PCR run with HTBI primers and then moved on to a second-round multiplex PCR. From the multiplex PCR reads, TCRdb called clonotypes with MiXCR, one entry per CDR3 protein. In the table there are about 700,000 distinct CDR3 sequences, about 40% of which are singletons. The source material was peripheral blood. Every receptor here comes from an adult man with Graves' ophthalmopathy.

This clonotype was detected ten times or more. The rearrangement links TRBV24-1 to TRBJ2-5; 8 bases line up with TRBD2. The CDR3 length is 14 residues. Trimming removed 3 bases from V and 4 bases from J; junction bases left unmatched: 3. The germline V gene encodes CDR1 KGHDR and CDR2 SFDVKD. CDR3 region: CATSDSGSGETQYF. The DNA of the CDR3 is TGTGCCACCAGTGATAGCGGGAGTGGAGAGACCCAGTACTTC.

The table lists this clonotype with many counts. This rearrangement joins TRBV20-1 to TRBJ1-1; D gene unclear. CDR3 length: 11 amino acids. Germline CDR1 is DFQATT and CDR2 is SNEGSKA (reference sequence). V lost 1 base and J lost 5, with 5 bases in between. CDR3 coding DNA: TGCAGTGCTAGAGTCGGAACTGAAGCTTTCTTT. This sequence encodes CSARVGTEAFF.

As regards this clonotype: This clone may be a read error of a much larger clone one base away. Given the absence of the conserved phenylalanine or tryptophan at the CDR3 end, a read error is likely. This sequence joins TRBV10-3 and TRBJ1-2; 7 bases are shared with TRBD1. This CDR3 contains 14 residues. From germline, CDR1 is ENHRY and CDR2 SYGVKD. The CDR3 region is CASSGQEVNYGYTS. The CDR3 coding sequence is TGTGCCAGCAGTGGACAGGAGGTTAACTATGGCTACACCTCC.

This clonotype has a count of ten or more. The rearrangement uses TRBV7-2 and TRBJ2-5; perhaps TRBD1 as D (5 bases). Per germline, CDR1 SGHTA and CDR2 FQGNSA. The CDR3 has 15 residues. Trimming left V 1 base short and J 5 bases short, with 14 bases between. Written as DNA, the CDR3 is TGTGCCAGCAGCTTAGTGGATGGGGCAGGGGAGACCCAGTACTTC. Translated, it gives CASSLVDGAGETQYF. Together with reference TRBV7-2 and TRBJ2-5, the CDR3 gives the full variable domain: GAGVSQSPSNKVTEKGKDVELRCDPISGHTALYWYRQSLGQGLEFLIYFQGNSAPDKSGLPSDRFSAERTGGSVSTLTIQRTQQEDSAVYLCASSLVDGAGETQYFGPGTRLLVL.

The V and J genes are TRBV9 and TRBJ1-3; the D is unclear. CDR1 is SGDLS and CDR2 is YYNGEE in the germline V gene. The CDR3 contains 17 residues. Trimming left V 10 bases short and J 0 bases short, with 23 bases between. The CDR3 is CAWSAARNEFSGNTIYF. The CDR3 DNA sequence: TGTGCCTGGAGTGCGGCCCGGAACGAGTTCTCTGGAAACACCATATATTTT.

This clonotype was seen at least ten times. The chain links TRBV7-9 to TRBJ2-6; D is unresolved. CDR3 size: 15 residues. Germline lookup yields CDR1 SEHNR and CDR2 FQNEAQ (reference sequence). Trimming took off 7 bases at V and 1 base at J, with 11 bases between the two ends. The CDR3 protein is CASTPSYSGANVLTF. CDR3 DNA: TGTGCCAGCACCCCCAGTTATTCTGGGGCCAACGTCCTGACTTTC.

The CDR3 loop is CASSQLRSLETQYF. The DNA of the CDR3 is TGCGCCAGCAGCCAACTTCGATCGCTAGAGACCCAGTACTTC. The chain couples TRBV4-1 to TRBJ2-5; D is unclear. Trimming left V 2 bases short and J 4 bases short, with 11 bases between. Per the germline V gene, CDR1 is MGHRA and CDR2 is YSYEKL. This CDR3 contains 14 residues.

The V and J genes are TRBV7-2 and TRBJ1-5, with a weak D call TRBD1 (6 bases). The V and J ends lost 4 bases and 11 bases respectively, with 15 bases between them. Germline V gene data show CDR1 as SGHTA and CDR2 as FQGNSA. The CDR3 has 13 residues. The CDR3 region has the DNA TGTGCCAGCAGCTGGGGGGGGGCCCGCACCCAGCATTTT. This encodes CASSWGGARTQHF. The full variable domain, rest sourced from reference TRBV7-2 and TRBJ1-5, is GAGVSQSPSNKVTEKGKDVELRCDPISGHTALYWYRQSLGQGLEFLIYFQGNSAPDKSGLPSDRFSAERTGGSVSTLTIQRTQQEDSAVYLCASSWGGARTQHFGDGTRLSIL.

This clonotype has a count of ten or more. The chain carries TRBV10-3 and TRBJ1-5; D is uncertain. Germline V CDR1 and CDR2: ENHRY, SYGVKD. The CDR3 spans 13 residues. V was pared by 3 bases and J by 11 bases, with 14 bases between. As DNA, the CDR3 is TGTGCCATCAGTGACTGGGCAGGAGGGACCCAGCATTTT. It yields the protein CAISDWAGGTQHF.

CDR3 nucleotides: TGTGCCAGCAGTTCCGGGACAGCCATTTTATGGCCCCAGCATTTT. Translation gives CASSSGTAILWPQHF. V is TRBV12-3 or TRBV12-4 and J is TRBJ1-5, with 7 bases lining up with TRBD1. CDR3 size: 15 residues. V trimming: 4 bases; J trimming: 9 bases; junction bases outside the gene matches: 12.

This clonotype was counted at least ten times. The genes are TRBV3-1 and TRBJ1-5, with 8 bases matching TRBD1. Germline V gene data show CDR1 as LGHDT and CDR2 as YNNKEL (reference sequence). The trim removed 4 bases at V and 2 bases at J, leaving 1 base unmatched. CDR3 length: 14 residues. The CDR3 coding sequence is TGTGCCAGCAGCCGGGGACAGGGCAATCAGCCCCAGCATTTT. This sequence encodes CASSRGQGNQPQHF.

This clonotype has a count of ten or more. CDR3: CSAKKGTNTEAFF. CDR3 nucleotides: TGCAGTGCTAAGAAGGGAACGAACACTGAAGCTTTCTTT. This rearrangement joins TRBV20-1 to TRBJ1-1, with D uncertain. The CDR3 loop spans 13 amino acids. V lost 4 bases and J 1 base, leaving 10 bases between the germline ends. Germline values: CDR1 DFQATT, CDR2 SNEGSKA (reference sequence).

The J gene is TRBJ1-3, the V gene TRBV11-2; D is possibly TRBD1 (6 bases). Germline CDR1 is SGHAT and CDR2 is FQNNGV. The CDR3 consists of 13 residues. Trimming removed 5 bases at V and 8 bases at J, with 13 bases between. CDR3 bases: TGTGCCAGCAGCCCACTAGGGGGGGACACCATATATTTT. Its translation: CASSPLGGDTIYF.

This clonotype was detected a few times. This chain links TRBV6-6 with TRBJ2-2; possible D gene TRBD1, 5 bases. V was pared by 4 bases and J by 5 bases, with 11 bases between. This CDR3 is built from 14 residues. Germline CDR1 and CDR2: MNHNY and SVGAGI (reference sequence). The CDR3 reads CASSSSRVTGELFF. The CDR3 DNA sequence: TGTGCCAGCAGTTCTTCCAGGGTTACCGGGGAGCTGTTTTTT.

The V call is TRBV15, the J call TRBJ1-5; no clear D. CDR1 and CDR2 (germline): LNHNV, YYDKDF (reference sequence). With 5 bases removed from V and 4 bases from J, the gap between germline ends came to 15 bases. The CDR3 totals 15 residues. CDR3 region: CATSLGGSQNQPQHF. In DNA, the CDR3 is TGTGCCACCAGCTTGGGAGGCTCACAGAATCAGCCCCAGCATTTT. Together with reference TRBV15 and TRBJ1-5, the CDR3 gives the full variable domain: DAMVIQNPRYQVTQFGKPVTLSCSQTLNHNVMYWYQQKSSQAPKLLFHYYDKDFNNEADTPDNFQSRRPNTSFCFLDIRSPGLGDTAMYLCATSLGGSQNQPQHFGDGTRLSIL.

Points on this clonotype: This may come from a read error, since a much larger clone is one base off. V and J are TRBV6-6 and TRBJ1-1; 9 nucleotides agree with TRBD1. CDR3 size: 15 residues. Per the germline V gene, CDR1 is MNHNY and CDR2 is SVGAGI (reference sequence). Here the CDR3 DNA reads TGTGCCAGCAATTACTTGGGACAGGGACACAATGAAGCTTTCTTT. The encoded protein is CASNYLGQGHNEAFF.

The chain has TRBV9 and TRBJ1-5; D may be TRBD1 (5 bases). The CDR3 runs 17 residues. Trimming took off 4 bases at V and 6 bases at J, with 23 bases between the two ends. The germline gives CDR1 SGDLS, CDR2 YYNGEE. The CDR3 region has the DNA TGTGCCAGCAGCCAAGACGGCAGGGTGTGTGTTTGTCAGCCCCAGCATTTT. It specifies CASSQDGRVCVCQPQHF.

The table lists this clonotype with many counts. V and J are TRBV10-3 and TRBJ2-5; the D call may be TRBD1 or TRBD2 (6 bases each). Trimming shortened V by 3 bases and J by 5 bases, and 16 bases separated the two germline ends. The germline CDR1 and CDR2 sequences are ENHRY and SYGVKD. CDR3 length: 15 residues. In DNA, the CDR3 is TGTGCCATCAGTGAAGGGGGGCTGATGAAGGAGACCCAGTACTTC. This codes for CAISEGGLMKETQYF.

The V gene is TRBV6-5, the J gene TRBJ2-7; unclear D gene. Germline CDR1 MNHEY, CDR2 SVGAGI. V was pared by 2 bases and J by 4 bases, with 9 bases between. CDR3 size: 13 residues. CDR3 sequence: CASSYTEGYEQYF. The CDR3 bases are TGTGCCAGCAGTTACACGGAAGGTTACGAGCAGTACTTC.

This clonotype occurred many times. The chain has TRBV9 and TRBJ2-5; D is unresolved. The V gene's germline CDR1 is SGDLS and CDR2 YYNGEE. CDR3 length equals 13 residues. Trimming removed 1 base from V and 1 base from J, with 5 bases in between. In DNA, the CDR3 is TGTGCCAGCAGCGTAAGGACCCAAGAGACCCAGTACTTC. Encoded protein: CASSVRTQETQYF.

This clonotype was detected many times. This sequence joins TRBV12-3 or TRBV12-4 and TRBJ1-5; no clear D gene. This CDR3 has 12 residues. Trimming removed 6 bases at V and 7 bases at J, with 10 bases between. The CDR3 region has the DNA TGTGCCAGCAGCTCTCGAGTCCAGCCCCAGCATTTT. Protein sequence: CASSSRVQPQHF.

This clonotype was recorded a few times. V gene TRBV13 combines with J gene TRBJ2-2; D ambiguous. From germline, CDR1 is PRHDT and CDR2 FYEKMQ (reference sequence). This CDR3 comprises 13 residues. Trimming removed 6 bases at V and 5 bases at J, with 10 bases between. The CDR3 DNA is TGTGCCAGCAGATATTATAGGACCGGGGAGCTGTTTTTT. Translation gives CASRYYRTGELFF. Full variable domain (missing parts from reference TRBV13 and TRBJ2-2): AAGVIQSPRHLIKEKRETATLKCYPIPRHDTVYWYQQGPGQDPQFLISFYEKMQSDKGSIPDRFSAQQFSDYHSELNMSSLELGDSALYFCASRYYRTGELFFGEGSRLTVL.

V is TRBV19 and J is TRBJ2-2; D unresolved. The ends were cut back, 5 bases at V and 0 bases at J, with 10 bases in the middle. Per the germline V gene, CDR1 is LNHDA and CDR2 is SQIVND (reference sequence). This CDR3 has 15 residues. CDR3 sequence: CASSRGPTNTGELFF. Here the CDR3 DNA reads TGTGCCAGTAGTCGAGGACCCACGAACACCGGGGAGCTGTTTTTT.

This clonotype showed up just a few times. The CDR3 reads CASSLAGPGLTDTQYF. In nucleotides, the CDR3 is TGTGCCAGCAGTTTAGCGGGCCCGGGGTTGACAGATACGCAGTATTTT. This chain links TRBV12-3 or TRBV12-4 with TRBJ2-3, with a weak D call TRBD2 (5 bases). CDR3 length equals 16 residues. Trimming cost V 0 bases and J 3 bases, with 13 bases left between them.

The rearrangement uses TRBV10-3 and TRBJ2-3, with D perhaps TRBD1 (6 bases). CDR1 ENHRY and CDR2 SYGVKD come from the germline V gene. The CDR3 has 13 residues. V lost 7 bases and J lost 1, with 9 bases in between. The DNA for the CDR3 is TGTGCCATCACTTCAGGGGGCACAGATACGCAGTATTTT. Amino acids: CAITSGGTDTQYF.

The chain uses TRBV25-1 and TRBJ2-7, with TRBD1 identical over 7 bases. The CDR3 is 15 residues long. Germline V gene data show CDR1 as MGHDK and CDR2 as SYGVNS. V shed 4 bases, J shed 4 bases, and the junction held 10 bases outside the gene matches. Here the CDR3 DNA reads TGTGCCAGCAGTGGTTTACGGGACAGAGGGTACGAGCAGTACTTC. Translated: CASSGLRDRGYEQYF.

V is TRBV5-1 and J is TRBJ2-1, with TRBD2 matching over 7 bases. The germline CDR1 and CDR2 sequences are SGHRS and YFSETQ. This CDR3 has 14 residues. J gave up 7 bases and V 4 bases, and 8 bases lay outside the gene matches. The CDR3 nucleotides are TGCGCCAGCAGCCCGCTTCGGACTAGGAATGAGCAGTTCTTC. It encodes CASSPLRTRNEQFF. Together with reference TRBV5-1 and TRBJ2-1, the CDR3 gives the full variable domain: KAGVTQTPRYLIKTRGQQVTLSCSPISGHRSVSWYQQTPGQGLQFLFEYFSETQRNKGNFPGRFSGRQFSNSRSEMNVSTLELGDSALYLCASSPLRTRNEQFFGPGTRLTVL.

The chain employs TRBV6-6 and TRBJ1-1; no firm D call. This CDR3 region has 16 residues. In germline, CDR1 is MNHNY, CDR2 SVGAGI (reference sequence). V lost 5 bases and J lost 1, with 17 bases in between. The CDR3 nucleotides are TGTGCCAGCAGTGAAGCCCCGGGTTTGGGGAACACTGAAGCTTTCTTT. Translating gives CASSEAPGLGNTEAFF.

This chain connects TRBV3-1 to TRBJ2-5, with 7 positions matching TRBD2. This CDR3 contains 14 residues. With 2 bases clipped from V and 7 bases from J, the junction kept 7 bases outside the gene matches. Germline CDR1 reads LGHDT; CDR2 reads YNNKEL (reference sequence). The CDR3 is CASSQPGLTWTQYF. The CDR3 DNA sequence: TGTGCCAGCAGCCAACCGGGACTAACCTGGACCCAGTACTTC.

The chain uses TRBV19 and TRBJ2-2, with unresolved D. CDR3 length: 13 amino acids. Germline assignment: CDR1 LNHDA and CDR2 SQIVND (reference sequence). V was pared by 5 bases and J by 5 bases, with 9 bases between. This chain's CDR3 is CASSYGQTGELFF. CDR3 DNA: TGTGCCAGTAGTTACGGGCAAACCGGGGAGCTGTTTTTT.